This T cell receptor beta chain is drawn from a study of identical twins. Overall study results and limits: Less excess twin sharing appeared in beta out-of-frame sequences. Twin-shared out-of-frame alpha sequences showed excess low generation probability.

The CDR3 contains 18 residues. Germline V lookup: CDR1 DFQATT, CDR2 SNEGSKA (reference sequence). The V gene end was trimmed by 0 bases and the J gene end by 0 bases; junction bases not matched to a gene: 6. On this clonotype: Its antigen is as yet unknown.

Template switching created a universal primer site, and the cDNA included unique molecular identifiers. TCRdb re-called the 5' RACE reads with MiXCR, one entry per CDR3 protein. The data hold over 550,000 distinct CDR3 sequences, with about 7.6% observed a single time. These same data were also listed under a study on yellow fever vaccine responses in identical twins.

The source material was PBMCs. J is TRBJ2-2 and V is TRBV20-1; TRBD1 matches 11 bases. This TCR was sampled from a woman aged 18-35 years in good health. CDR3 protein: CSARDRGQGGPNTGELFF. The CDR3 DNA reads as TGCAGTGCTAGAGATCGGGGACAGGGGGGGCCGAACACCGGGGAGCTGTTTTTT.